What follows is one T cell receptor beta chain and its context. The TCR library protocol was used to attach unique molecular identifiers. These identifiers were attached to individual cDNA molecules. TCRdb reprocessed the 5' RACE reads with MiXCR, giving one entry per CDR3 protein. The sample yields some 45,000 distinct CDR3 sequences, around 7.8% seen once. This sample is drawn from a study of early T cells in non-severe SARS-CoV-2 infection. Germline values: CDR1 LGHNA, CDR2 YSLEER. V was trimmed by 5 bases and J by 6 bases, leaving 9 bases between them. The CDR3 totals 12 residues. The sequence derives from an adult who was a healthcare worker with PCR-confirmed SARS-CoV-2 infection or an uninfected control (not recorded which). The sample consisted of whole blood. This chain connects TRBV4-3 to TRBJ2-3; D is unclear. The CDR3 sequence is CASSYDRDTQYF. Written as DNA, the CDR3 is TGCGCCAGCAGCTACGACCGGGATACGCAGTATTTT.